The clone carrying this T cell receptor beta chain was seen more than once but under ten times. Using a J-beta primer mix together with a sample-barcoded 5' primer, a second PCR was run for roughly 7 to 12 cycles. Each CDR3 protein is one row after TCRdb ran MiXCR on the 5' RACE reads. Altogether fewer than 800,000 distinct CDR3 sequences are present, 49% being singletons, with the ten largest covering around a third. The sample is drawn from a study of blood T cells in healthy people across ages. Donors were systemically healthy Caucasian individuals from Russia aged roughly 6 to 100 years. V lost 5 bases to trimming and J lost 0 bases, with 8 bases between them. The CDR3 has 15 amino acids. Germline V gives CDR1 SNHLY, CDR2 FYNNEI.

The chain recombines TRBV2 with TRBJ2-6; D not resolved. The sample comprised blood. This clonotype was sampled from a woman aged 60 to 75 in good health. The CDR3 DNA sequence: TGTGCCAGCAGTAGGGATTTCTCTGGGGCCAACGTCCTGACTTTC. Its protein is CASSRDFSGANVLTF.